This T cell receptor (beta chain) is from a study of shared clonotypes between healthy human individuals. Overall study findings and caveats: Represented genetic and exposure-history diversity was restricted by having few donors.

Remarks on this clone: Its cognate antigen is unknown.

A deep-level run was used for the assay. Authors' analysis steps: Filtering differed because ImmunoSEQ produced junction-only sequences that carried no quality scores. The repertoire was sequenced with immunoSEQ multiplex PCR; TCRdb's copy has only in-frame clones and lacks some. The V and J calls and clone size come from that table; D and trimming were worked out from the DNA. The table has about 450,000 clones, around 79% seen once; the top ten hold less than 15%. Between the trimmed V and J ends, which lost 1 base and 6 bases, there was a span of 7 bases. This CDR3 is built from 11 residues. Germline values: CDR1 DFQATT, CDR2 SNEGSKA (reference sequence). The donor population consisted of healthy HIV-negative adults with no recent acute infections or vaccinations.

The chain uses TRBV20-1 and TRBJ2-7; D is ambiguous. The origin of this receptor is a woman aged 40 to 49 in good health. Some clones in this sample may be carry-over from other donors' samples. The sequenced sample consisted of PBMCs. This CDR3 reads CSARGESEQYF. The CDR3 bases are TGCAGTGCTAGAGGGGAATCCGAGCAGTACTTC.